This T cell receptor (beta chain) appears in the sequencing data of a study of beta chain features in type 1 diabetes. All of the isolated RNA was reverse transcribed, so expressed TCRB transcripts were sequenced. TCRdb's copy holds only in-frame clones and misses some; the assay was immunoSEQ multiplex PCR. The data show roughly 150,000 clones, with around 10% seen just once and roughly 1.9% held by the top ten. Study results and limitations: Researchers reported that naive, central memory and Treg TCRB repertoires appeared more similar in patients than in healthy donors. For type 1 diabetes patients, VDJ junctions showed fewer insertions and more deletions.

Deletions cut 7 bases from V and 2 bases from J, with 12 bases between. The CDR3 spans 12 residues. Germline loops: CDR1 SQVTM, CDR2 ANQGSEA. This clone has more than one count but fewer than ten. As yet, its antigen is unknown. Purities over 98% were achieved in all sorted populations. The chain employs TRBV29-1 and TRBJ2-7; no firm D call. The material sequenced was central memory CD4+ T cells from blood. The clonotype comes from a man between 18 and 35 years old in good health. CDR3 sequence reads: CSGVLGPYEQYF. The DNA for the CDR3 is TGCAGCGGGGTTTTGGGCCCCTACGAGCAGTACTTC.